This TCR beta chain emerged from a study of T-cell memory formation after mild COVID-19. As for the study in general: TCR clusters were largely donor specific.

In TCRdb, the 5' RACE reads were re-called with MiXCR into one record per CDR3 protein. The repertoire holds 150,000 to 200,000 distinct CDR3 sequences, around 15% seen once, with approximately 2.1% in the top ten. Study conclusions and caveats: Clones shrinking between day 15 and 85 showed a balanced CD4/CD8 split, and those that grew later tilted toward CD4+.

This clonotype showed up just a few times. The antigen remains unidentified. This TCR derives from an adult woman who had mild COVID-19 (a few samples of this study predate the infection). Cell type and time point are not known. The sequenced sample was PBMCs or a T cell subset sorted from them (not recorded which).

In DNA, the CDR3 is TGTGCCACCAGCACCCCAACCGGGACTATCCATGAGCAGTTCTTC. It is translated as CATSTPTGTIHEQFF. The chain combines TRBV15 with TRBJ2-1, with 7 bases aligning to TRBD2. The CDR3 is 15 residues long. CDR1 is LNHNV, CDR2 YYDKDF, per germline (reference sequence). Losses at the gene ends were 4 bases for V and 8 bases for J; bases not matched to a gene: 11. Variable domain in full (rest from reference TRBV15 and TRBJ2-1): DAMVIQNPRYQVTQFGKPVTLSCSQTLNHNVMYWYQQKSSQAPKLLFHYYDKDFNNEADTPDNFQSRRPNTSFCFLDIRSPGLGDTAMYLCATSTPTGTIHEQFFGPGTRLTVL.